The TCR beta chain described here comes from a study of blood T cells in healthy people across ages. Study results and limitations: Across the age range, TCR beta diversity per million T cells fell in a roughly linear way. Investigators treated diversity estimates from one million T cells as underestimates.

This clonotype was counted ten times or more. Antigen unknown. Then a second PCR, running roughly 6 to 12 cycles, was carried out with a sample-barcoded 5' primer and a J-beta primer mix. Per-sample output comprised a minimum of 2.5 million paired-end reads containing CDR3. TCRdb reprocessed the 5' RACE reads with MiXCR, giving one entry per CDR3 protein. Of 600,000 or so distinct CDR3 sequences in the sample, about 30% are singletons; the top ten hold approximately 14%. The CDR3 contains 13 residues. V was cut by 4 bases and J by 4 bases, with 10 bases left in between. Per germline, CDR1 SGHVS and CDR2 FQNEAQ.

Sequenced: blood. The J gene is TRBJ2-5, the V gene TRBV7-8, with D perhaps TRBD1 (6 bases). The TCR sequence derives from a woman of 80 years or more in good health. The CDR3 spells CASSSGVRETQYF. The CDR3 region has the DNA TGTGCCAGCAGCTCAGGGGTTAGAGAGACCCAGTACTTC.